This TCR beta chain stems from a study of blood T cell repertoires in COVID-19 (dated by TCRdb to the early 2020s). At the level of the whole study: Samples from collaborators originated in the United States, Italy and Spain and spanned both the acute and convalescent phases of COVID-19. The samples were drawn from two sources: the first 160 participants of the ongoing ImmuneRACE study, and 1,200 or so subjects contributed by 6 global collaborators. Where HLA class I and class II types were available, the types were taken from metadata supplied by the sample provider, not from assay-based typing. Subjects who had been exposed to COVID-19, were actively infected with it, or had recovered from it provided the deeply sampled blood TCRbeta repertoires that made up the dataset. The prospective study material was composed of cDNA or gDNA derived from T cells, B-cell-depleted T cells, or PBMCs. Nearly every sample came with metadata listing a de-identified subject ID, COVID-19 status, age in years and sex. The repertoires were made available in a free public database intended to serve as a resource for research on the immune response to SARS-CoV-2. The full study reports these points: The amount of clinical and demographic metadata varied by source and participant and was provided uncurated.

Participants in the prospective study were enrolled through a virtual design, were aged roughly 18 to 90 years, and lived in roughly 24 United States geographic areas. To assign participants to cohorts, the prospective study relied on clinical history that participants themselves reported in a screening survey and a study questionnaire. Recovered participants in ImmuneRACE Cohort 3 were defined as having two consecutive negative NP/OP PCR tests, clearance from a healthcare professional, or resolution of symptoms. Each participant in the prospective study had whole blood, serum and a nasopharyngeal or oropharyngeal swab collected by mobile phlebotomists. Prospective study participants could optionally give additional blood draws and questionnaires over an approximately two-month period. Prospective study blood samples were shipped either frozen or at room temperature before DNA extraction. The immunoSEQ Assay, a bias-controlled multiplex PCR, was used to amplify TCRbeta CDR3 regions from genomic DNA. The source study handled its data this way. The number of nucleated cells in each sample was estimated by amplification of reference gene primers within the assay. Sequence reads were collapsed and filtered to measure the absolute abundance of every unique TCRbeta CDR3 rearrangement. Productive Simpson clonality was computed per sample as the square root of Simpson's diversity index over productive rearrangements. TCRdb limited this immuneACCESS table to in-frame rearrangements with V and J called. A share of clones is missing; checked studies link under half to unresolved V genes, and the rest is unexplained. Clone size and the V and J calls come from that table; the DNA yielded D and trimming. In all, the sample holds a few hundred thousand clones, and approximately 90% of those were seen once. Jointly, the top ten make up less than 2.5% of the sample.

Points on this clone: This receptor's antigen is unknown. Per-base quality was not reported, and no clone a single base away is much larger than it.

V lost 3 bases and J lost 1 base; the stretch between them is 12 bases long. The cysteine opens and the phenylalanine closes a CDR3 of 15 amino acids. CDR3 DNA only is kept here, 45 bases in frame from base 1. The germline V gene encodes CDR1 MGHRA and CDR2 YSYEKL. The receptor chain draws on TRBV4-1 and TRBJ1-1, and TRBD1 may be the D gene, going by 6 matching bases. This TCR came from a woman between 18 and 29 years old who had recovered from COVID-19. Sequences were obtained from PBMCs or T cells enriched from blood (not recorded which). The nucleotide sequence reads TGCGCCAGCAGCCACAGGGACAACCCGAACACTGAAGCTTTCTTT. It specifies CASSHRDNPNTEAFF.